This note documents a single T cell receptor (beta chain) sequence. Data came from immunoSEQ multiplex PCR; TCRdb stores just in-frame clones and leaves some out. The data contain under 350,000 clones, about 89% of them seen just once; the ten biggest clones take up less than 3%. The data originate from a study of blood T cell repertoires in COVID-19. Study-wide context: Both acute and convalescent COVID-19 samples were obtained from the United States, Italy and Spain.

The V segment lost 6 bases and the J segment 4 bases; nucleotides outside the gene matches: 5. CDR3 size: 13 residues. CDR1 and CDR2 from the germline V gene are ENHRY and SYGVKD. The sequenced sample was PBMCs or T cells enriched from blood (not recorded which). The chain joins TRBV10-3 to TRBJ1-1; 7 positions match TRBD1. The clonotype originates from a woman aged 18-30 years who had recovered from COVID-19. In nucleotides, the CDR3 is TGTGCCATCAGCGAAACAGGGGCCACTGAAGCTTTCTTT. Translating gives CAISETGATEAFF.